This T cell receptor (beta chain) was recorded in a study of T cell responses to AZD1222 COVID-19 vaccine. Here immunoSEQ multiplex PCR was the method, and the copy in TCRdb shows in-frame clones only, minus some. The sample shows roughly 97,000 clones, approximately 86% of them seen only once. The origin of this receptor is an adult who received the MenACWY meningococcal vaccine as a control. Sequenced material: peripheral blood, taken 28 days after the second dose of the MenACWY control vaccine.

The CDR3, as DNA: TGTGCCAGCCTTGACTGGGGAAGGAGCACTGAAGCTTTCTTT. Translating it yields CASLDWGRSTEAFF. The chain carries TRBV11-2 and TRBJ1-1; unclear D gene. The CDR3 loop spans 14 amino acids. Germline V gives CDR1 SGHAT, CDR2 FQNNGV. Trimming took off 8 bases at V and 4 bases at J, with 17 bases between the two ends.